Each of the 16 T cell receptor beta chains below was sequenced from the same sample in a study of T cell responses to AZD1222 COVID-19 vaccine. Clones were sequenced by immunoSEQ multiplex PCR, and TCRdb holds only the in-frame ones, with some missing. The table includes about 110,000 clones, roughly 88% detected once. Material: peripheral blood, obtained 28 days after the second AZD1222 dose. Receptor source: an adult who received the AZD1222 COVID-19 vaccine.

The chain uses TRBV6-1 and TRBJ2-7, with D unresolved. Looked up from germline, CDR1 is MNHNS and CDR2 is SASEGT. The CDR3 extends over 13 amino acids. Trimming removed 2 bases at V and 3 bases at J, with 8 bases between. The CDR3 nucleotides are TGTGCCAGCAGTGAAAATCCCCTCTACGAGCAGTACTTC. Amino acid sequence: CASSENPLYEQYF.

The chain links TRBV29-1 to TRBJ1-2; D perhaps matches TRBD1 (5 bases). There are 13 residues in the CDR3. The germline V gene has CDR1 SQVTM and CDR2 ANQGSEA. V was trimmed by 0 bases and J by 8 bases, leaving 13 bases between them. The CDR3 sequence is CSVEDRGGYGYTF. In DNA, the CDR3 is TGCAGCGTTGAAGATCGCGGGGGGTACGGCTACACCTTC.

The chain recombines TRBV24-1 with TRBJ2-7; D remains unclear. V was shortened by 4 bases and J by 5 bases, with 5 bases between the two germline ends. This CDR3 contains 11 residues. Germline CDR1 and CDR2: KGHDR and SFDVKD. DNA of the CDR3: TGTGCCACCAGTGACTTACACGAGCAGTACTTC. It is translated as CATSDLHEQYF.

V usage is TRBV19 and J usage is TRBJ1-1; possible D gene TRBD1, 5 bases. The CDR3 is 13 amino acids. Per the germline V gene, CDR1 is LNHDA and CDR2 is SQIVND (reference sequence). V was cut by 5 bases and J by 6 bases, with 13 bases left in between. CDR3 nucleotides: TGTGCCAGTAGTCTTCAGAGGGACGCTGAAGCTTTCTTT. Translating it yields CASSLQRDAEAFF.

This sequence joins TRBV6-5 and TRBJ2-1, with TRBD1 identical over 9 bases. Germline loops: CDR1 MNHEY, CDR2 SVGAGI. The V segment lost 7 bases and the J segment 4 bases; nucleotides outside the gene matches: 5. This CDR3 is 14 amino acids long. The CDR3 loop is CASTRDRAYNEQFF. CDR3 bases: TGTGCCAGCACTCGGGACAGGGCATACAATGAGCAGTTCTTC.

This clone appeared a few times. DNA of the CDR3: TGTGCCAGCAGCGTGGGGACAGGGGAAGCTTTCTTT. Translation: CASSVGTGEAFF. V is TRBV9 and J is TRBJ1-1; TRBD1 agrees at 9 bases. The CDR3 runs 12 residues. The J segment lost 8 bases and the V segment lost 2 bases, leaving 1 base of the junction unmatched. The germline V gene has CDR1 SGDLS and CDR2 YYNGEE.

This chain joins TRBV9 and TRBJ1-1, with TRBD1 matching 7 bases. CDR1 is SGDLS and CDR2 is YYNGEE in the germline V gene. This CDR3 is 17 amino acids long. V gave up 4 bases and J gave up 1 base; unmatched junction bases: 13. The CDR3 nucleotides are TGTGCCAGCAGCCCCAGGGGGGATACGAGCTCGAACACTGAAGCTTTCTTT. Protein sequence: CASSPRGDTSSNTEAFF.

The chain couples TRBV6-2 or TRBV6-3 to TRBJ2-3; D possibly corresponds to TRBD1 (5 bases). This CDR3 has 15 residues. CDR1 is MNHEY, CDR2 SVGEGT, per germline. The germline V and J ends were trimmed by 6 bases and 7 bases, with 20 bases remaining between them. In DNA, the CDR3 is TGTGCCAGCAGCCTCCCGGCACAGGTCGTCCATACGCAGTATTTT. This sequence encodes CASSLPAQVVHTQYF.

The chain is built from TRBV30 and TRBJ1-1, with a possible D match to TRBD1 (6 bases). V shed 2 bases and J shed 3 bases, with 13 bases lying between them. The germline V gene has CDR1 GTSNPN and CDR2 SVGIG (reference sequence). The CDR3 runs to 14 residues. The CDR3 DNA sequence: TGTGCCTGGAGTCGGTACAGGGAGGACACTGAAGCTTTCTTT. It encodes CAWSRYREDTEAFF.

The chain carries TRBV2 and TRBJ1-1, with unresolved D. CDR3 length: 11 amino acids. The V gene lost 7 bases and the J gene lost 0 bases, with 3 bases spanning the gap. Germline values: CDR1 SNHLY, CDR2 FYNNEI. As DNA, the CDR3 is TGTGCCAGCAAGGTGAACACTGAAGCTTTCTTT. Amino acids: CASKVNTEAFF.

The chain combines TRBV25-1 with TRBJ2-1, with TRBD1 matching 8 bases. In germline, CDR1 is MGHDK, CDR2 SYGVNS. The ends lost 6 bases at V and 8 bases at J; junction bases unmatched: 9. The CDR3 runs to 14 residues. The CDR3, as DNA: TGTGCCAGCAGGAGGCAGGGGGCTGGCGATGAGCAGTTCTTC. This sequence encodes CASRRQGAGDEQFF.

The chain employs TRBV6-5 and TRBJ2-1; 11 nucleotides agree with TRBD2. Losses at the gene ends were 6 bases for V and 6 bases for J; bases not matched to a gene: 7. This CDR3 comprises 15 residues. Germline assignment: CDR1 MNHEY and CDR2 SVGAGI. CDR3 residues: CASRSLAGGSNEQFF. The CDR3 bases are TGTGCCAGCAGAAGCCTAGCGGGGGGCAGCAATGAGCAGTTCTTC.

The V and J genes are TRBV2 and TRBJ1-2; no clear D. V lost 5 bases and J 5 bases, leaving 9 bases between the germline ends. The V gene's germline CDR1 is SNHLY and CDR2 FYNNEI. This CDR3 is built from 12 residues. The CDR3 loop reads CASSTAEYGYTF. The CDR3 coding sequence is TGTGCCAGCAGTACGGCAGAATATGGCTACACCTTC.

The V and J genes are TRBV21-1 and TRBJ2-2. TRBV21-1 is classified as a pseudogene. This CDR3 has 12 residues. The DNA for the CDR3 is TGTGCCAGCAGCAAAGACACCGGGGAGCTGTTTTTT. Residues: CASSKDTGELFF.

The chain joins TRBV19 to TRBJ1-1, with 9 positions matching TRBD1. From germline, CDR1 is LNHDA and CDR2 SQIVND (reference sequence). This CDR3 contains 15 residues. Trimming at V came to 4 bases and at J to 1 base, leaving 4 bases not matched to a gene. The CDR3 bases are TGTGCCAGTAGTACCGTGGACAGGGGGAACACTGAAGCTTTCTTT. Translation gives CASSTVDRGNTEAFF.

The chain carries TRBV12-5 and TRBJ2-7, with D uncertain. V was clipped by 2 bases and J by 4 bases, with 6 bases between them. CDR3 length equals 12 residues. Germline V gene lookup returns CDR1 LGHNT and CDR2 FRNRAP. The DNA for the CDR3 is TGTGCTAGTGGTTTGTACGGGTACGAGCAGTACTTC. It encodes CASGLYGYEQYF. Based on the CDR3 plus reference TRBV12-5 and TRBJ2-7, the full variable domain is DARVTQTPRHKVTEMGQEVTMRCQPILGHNTVFWYRQTMMQGLELLAYFRNRAPLDDSGMPKDRFSAEMPDATLATLKIQPSEPRDSAVYFCASGLYGYEQYFGPGTRLTVT.